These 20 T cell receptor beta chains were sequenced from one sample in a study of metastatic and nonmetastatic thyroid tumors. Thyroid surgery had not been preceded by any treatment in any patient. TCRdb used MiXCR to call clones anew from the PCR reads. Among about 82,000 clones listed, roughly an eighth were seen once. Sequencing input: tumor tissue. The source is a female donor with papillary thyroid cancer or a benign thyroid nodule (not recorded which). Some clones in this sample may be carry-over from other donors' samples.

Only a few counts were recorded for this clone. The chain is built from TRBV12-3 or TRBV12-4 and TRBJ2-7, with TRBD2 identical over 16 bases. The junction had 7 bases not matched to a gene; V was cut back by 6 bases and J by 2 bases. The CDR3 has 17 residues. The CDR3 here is CASSGTSGRDVPYEQYF. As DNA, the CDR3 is TGTGCCAGCAGCGGGACTAGCGGGAGGGACGTCCCCTACGAGCAGTACTTC.

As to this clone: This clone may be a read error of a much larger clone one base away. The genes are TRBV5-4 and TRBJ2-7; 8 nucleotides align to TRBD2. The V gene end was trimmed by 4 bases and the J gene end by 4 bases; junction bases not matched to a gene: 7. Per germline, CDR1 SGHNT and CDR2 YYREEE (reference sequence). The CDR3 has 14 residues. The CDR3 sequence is CASSPGTRGYEQYF. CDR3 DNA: TGTGCCAGCAGCCCTGGGACTAGAGGTTACGAGCAGTACTTC.

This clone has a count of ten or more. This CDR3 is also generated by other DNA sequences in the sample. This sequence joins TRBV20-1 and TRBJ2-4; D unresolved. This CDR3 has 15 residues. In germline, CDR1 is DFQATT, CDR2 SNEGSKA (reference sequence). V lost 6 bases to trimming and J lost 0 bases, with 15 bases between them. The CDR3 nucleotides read TGCAGTGCCCCCCCTGGGGTCCAAGCCAAAAACATTCAGTACTTC. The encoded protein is CSAPPGVQAKNIQYF.

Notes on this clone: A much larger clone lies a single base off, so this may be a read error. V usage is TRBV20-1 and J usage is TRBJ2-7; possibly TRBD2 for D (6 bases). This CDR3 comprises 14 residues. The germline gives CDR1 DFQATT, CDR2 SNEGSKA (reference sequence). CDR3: CGASAFEVAYEQYF. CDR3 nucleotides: TGCGGTGCTAGCGCCTTCGAGGTTGCCTACGAGCAGTACTTC.

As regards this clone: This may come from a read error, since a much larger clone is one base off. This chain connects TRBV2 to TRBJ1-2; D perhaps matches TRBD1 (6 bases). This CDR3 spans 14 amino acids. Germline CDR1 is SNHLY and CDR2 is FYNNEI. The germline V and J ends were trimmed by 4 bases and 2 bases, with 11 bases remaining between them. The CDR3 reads CASSGTVANYGYTF. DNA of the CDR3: TGTGCCAGCAGTGGGACAGTCGCAAACTATGGCTACACCTTC.

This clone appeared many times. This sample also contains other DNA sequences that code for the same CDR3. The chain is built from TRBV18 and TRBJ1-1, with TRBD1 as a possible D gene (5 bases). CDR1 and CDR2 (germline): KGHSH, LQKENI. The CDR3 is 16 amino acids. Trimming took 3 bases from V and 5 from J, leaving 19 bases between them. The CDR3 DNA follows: TGTGCCAGCTCACCTGGACTGGGGGACTCGGGTACTGAAGCTTTCTTT. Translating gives CASSPGLGDSGTEAFF.

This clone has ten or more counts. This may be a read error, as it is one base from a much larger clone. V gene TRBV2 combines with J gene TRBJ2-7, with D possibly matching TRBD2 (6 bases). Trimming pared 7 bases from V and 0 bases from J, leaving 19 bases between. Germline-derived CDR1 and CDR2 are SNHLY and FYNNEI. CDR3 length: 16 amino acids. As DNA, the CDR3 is TGTGCCAGCACCCTCATGGGCGGGGTGAGCTCCTACGAGCAGTACTTC. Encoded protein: CASTLMGGVSSYEQYF.

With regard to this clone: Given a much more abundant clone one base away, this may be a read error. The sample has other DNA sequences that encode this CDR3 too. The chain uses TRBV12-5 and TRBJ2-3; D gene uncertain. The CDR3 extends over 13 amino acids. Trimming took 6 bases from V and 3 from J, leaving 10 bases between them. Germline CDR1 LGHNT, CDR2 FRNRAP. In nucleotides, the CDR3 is TGTGCTAGTGGATGGGCTAGGACAGATACGCAGTATTTT. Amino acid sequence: CASGWARTDTQYF.

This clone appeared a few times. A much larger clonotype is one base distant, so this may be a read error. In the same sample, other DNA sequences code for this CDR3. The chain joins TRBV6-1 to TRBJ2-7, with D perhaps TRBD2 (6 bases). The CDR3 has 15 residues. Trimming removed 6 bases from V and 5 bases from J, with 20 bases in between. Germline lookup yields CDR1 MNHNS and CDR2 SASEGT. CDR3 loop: CASSERLAGSHEQYF. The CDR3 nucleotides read TGTGCCAGCAGCGAGAGACTGGCGGGATCCCACGAGCAGTACTTC.

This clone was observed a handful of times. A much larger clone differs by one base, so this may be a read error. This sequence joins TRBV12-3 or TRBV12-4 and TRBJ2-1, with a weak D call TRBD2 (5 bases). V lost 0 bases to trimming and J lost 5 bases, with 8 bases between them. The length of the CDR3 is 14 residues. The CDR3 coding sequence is TGTGCCAGCAGTTTAGCGGGAGCCAACAATGAGCAGTTCTTC. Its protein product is CASSLAGANNEQFF.

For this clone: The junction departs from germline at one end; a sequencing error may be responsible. Here the CDR3 reads CASSTRQGWTSDSQYF. The CDR3 nucleotides are TGTGCCAGCAGCACCCGACAGGGGTGGACATCAGATTCGCAGTATTTT. The chain joins TRBV9 to TRBJ2-3, with 8 bases fitting TRBD1. The CDR3 totals 16 residues. CDR1 is SGDLS and CDR2 is YYNGEE in the germline V gene.

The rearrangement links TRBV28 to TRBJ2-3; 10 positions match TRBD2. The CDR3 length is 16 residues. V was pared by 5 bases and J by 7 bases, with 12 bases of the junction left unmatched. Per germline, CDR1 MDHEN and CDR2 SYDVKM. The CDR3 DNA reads TGTGCCAGCAGTCCGCGCGGACTAGCGGCCTCATATACGCAGTATTTT. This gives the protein CASSPRGLAASYTQYF.

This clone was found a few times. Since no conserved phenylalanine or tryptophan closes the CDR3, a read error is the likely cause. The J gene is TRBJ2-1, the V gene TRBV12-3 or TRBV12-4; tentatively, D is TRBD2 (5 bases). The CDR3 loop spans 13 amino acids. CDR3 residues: CASSFGRDNEQFS. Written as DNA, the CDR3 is TGTGCCAGTAGTTTTGGGAGAGACAATGAGCAGTTCTCC.

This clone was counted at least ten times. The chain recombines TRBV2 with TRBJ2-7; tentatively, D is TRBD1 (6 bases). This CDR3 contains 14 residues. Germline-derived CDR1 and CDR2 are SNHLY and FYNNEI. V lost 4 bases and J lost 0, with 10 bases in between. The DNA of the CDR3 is TGTGCCAGCAGTGGGACAGCAATCTCCTACGAGCAGTACTTC. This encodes CASSGTAISYEQYF.

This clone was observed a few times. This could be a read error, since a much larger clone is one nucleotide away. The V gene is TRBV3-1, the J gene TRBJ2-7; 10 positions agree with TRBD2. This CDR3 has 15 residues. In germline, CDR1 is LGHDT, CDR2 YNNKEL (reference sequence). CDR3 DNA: TGTGCCATCAGCCGCGGCACGGGACTAGCGTACGAGCAGTACTTC. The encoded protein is CAISRGTGLAYEQYF.

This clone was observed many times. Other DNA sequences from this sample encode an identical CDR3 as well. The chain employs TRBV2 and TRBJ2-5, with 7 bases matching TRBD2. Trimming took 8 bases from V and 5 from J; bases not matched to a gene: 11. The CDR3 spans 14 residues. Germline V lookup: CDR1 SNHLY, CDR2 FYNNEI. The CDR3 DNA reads TGTGCCAGCCACCGGGGAGGGGCGGATGAGACCCAGTACTTC. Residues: CASHRGGADETQYF.

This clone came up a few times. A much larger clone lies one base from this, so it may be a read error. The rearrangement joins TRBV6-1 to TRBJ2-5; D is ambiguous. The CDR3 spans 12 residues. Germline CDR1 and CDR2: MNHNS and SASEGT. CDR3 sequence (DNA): TGTGTCAGCAGGCTCGATATGGGGACCCAGTACTTC. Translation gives CVSRLDMGTQYF.

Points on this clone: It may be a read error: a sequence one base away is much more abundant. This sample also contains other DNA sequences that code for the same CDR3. The CDR3 reads CASSSRTGGPFGYTF. CDR3 DNA: TGTGCCAGCAGCTCCCGGACGGGAGGCCCCTTTGGCTACACTTTC. The chain carries TRBV6-2 or TRBV6-3 and TRBJ1-2; no clear D gene. The CDR3 totals 15 residues. From germline, CDR1 is MNHEY and CDR2 SVGEGT.

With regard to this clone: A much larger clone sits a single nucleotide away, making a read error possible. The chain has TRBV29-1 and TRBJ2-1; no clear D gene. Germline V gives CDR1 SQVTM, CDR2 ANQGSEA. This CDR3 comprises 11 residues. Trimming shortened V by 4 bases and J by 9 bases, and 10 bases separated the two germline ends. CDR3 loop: CSVAVELEQFF. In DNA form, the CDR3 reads TGCAGCGTTGCAGTGGAACTTGAGCAGTTCTTC.

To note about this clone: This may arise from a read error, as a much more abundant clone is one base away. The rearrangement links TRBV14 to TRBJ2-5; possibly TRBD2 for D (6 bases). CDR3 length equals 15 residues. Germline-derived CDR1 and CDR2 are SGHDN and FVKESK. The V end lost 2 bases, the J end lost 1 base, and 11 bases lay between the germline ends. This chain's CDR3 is CASSQYIGGQETQYF. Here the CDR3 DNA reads TGTGCCAGCAGCCAATACATCGGGGGCCAAGAGACCCAGTACTTC. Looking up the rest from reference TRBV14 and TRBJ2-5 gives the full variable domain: EAGVTQFPSHSVIEKGQTVTLRCDPISGHDNLYWYRRVMGKEIKFLLHFVKESKQDESGMPNNRFLAERTGGTYSTLKVQPAELEDSGVYFCASSQYIGGQETQYFGPGTRLLVL.